The 3 T cell receptor beta chains reported below all come from one sample, sequenced in a study of T cell responses to AZD1222 COVID-19 vaccine (dated by TCRdb to the early 2020s). Explained via the paper, the time point label denotes: baseline before first vaccination. To prepare the library, the immunoSEQ multiplex PCR assay was applied. Not all clones reach the TCRdb copy of this immuneACCESS table, which keeps in-frame sequences only. Checked studies attribute under half of the gap to unresolved V genes and leave the rest unexplained. The sample table records over 130,000 clones. About 2.3% of the sample is held by the ten biggest clonotypes. Material for sequencing was peripheral blood. The receptors derive from an adult in good health.

The chain joins TRBV5-3 to TRBJ2-3; unclear D gene. TRBV5-3 belongs to the ORF category, with a function that is uncertain. This CDR3 has 14 residues. Trimming shortened V by 1 base and J by 2 bases, and 8 bases separated the two germline ends. The chain's CDR3 is CARSLIGPTDTQYF. The CDR3 coding sequence is TGTGCCAGAAGCTTGATTGGACCCACAGATACGCAGTATTTT.

The CDR3 loop is CATHGGRSEKLFF. CDR3 nucleotides: TGCGCCACCCACGGGGGGCGTTCTGAAAAACTGTTTTTT. The J gene is TRBJ1-4, the V gene TRBV10-1, with a possible D match to TRBD1 (6 bases). The ends were cut back, 10 bases at V and 7 bases at J, with 16 bases in the middle. This CDR3 is built from 13 residues. The germline CDR1 and CDR2 sequences are WNHNN and SYGVQD (reference sequence).

This chain uses TRBV6-1 with TRBJ1-2; possibly TRBD1 for D (5 bases). Germline CDR1 is MNHNS and CDR2 is SASEGT. V lost 3 bases and J lost 6, with 14 bases in between. This CDR3 is 14 amino acids long. The DNA of the CDR3 is TGTGCCAGCAGTGATCCGGGACTTCAACATGGCTACACCTTC. Translated: CASSDPGLQHGYTF.